The sample holds one count of the clone carrying this T cell receptor beta chain. The data were taken from a study of human thymus T cells. Trimming pared 1 base from V and 2 bases from J, leaving 12 bases between. Germline CDR1 reads SGHRS; CDR2 reads YFSETQ. This CDR3 has 15 residues. Here immunoSEQ multiplex PCR was the method, and the copy in TCRdb shows in-frame clones only, minus some. The repertoire holds roughly 54,000 clones, with 94% as singletons. Donors were healthy Finnish infants having corrective surgery for congenital heart defects. During surgery, about 0.45-1 mL peripheral blood was drawn from four of eight donors. All available leukocytes, rather than a set cell count, yielded the blood DNA.

What was sequenced was blood. This chain links TRBV5-1 with TRBJ1-1; D gene uncertain. This TCR was sampled from a boy less than two years old with a congenital heart defect but otherwise immunologically healthy. CDR3: CASSLSWTLNTEAFF. The DNA of the CDR3 is TGCGCCAGCAGCTTGAGTTGGACGTTAAACACTGAAGCTTTCTTT.